The 9 T cell receptor beta chains presented below share a single source sample, sequenced in a study of patients and donors after allogeneic stem cell transplantation. TCRdb called the RT-PCR reads again in MiXCR, with one record for every CDR3 protein. Of about a million distinct CDR3 sequences listed, roughly 18% are singletons. Sequences were obtained from blood, either unsorted or a sorted T cell fraction (not recorded which). All receptors derive from a human donor who was either an allogeneic HSCT recipient or a stem cell or donor lymphocyte infusion donor (not recorded which). It is not recorded whose cells these are; they may come from a transplant donor.

This sequence joins TRBV7-9 and TRBJ2-7; 12 positions match TRBD1. The V gene's germline CDR1 is SEHNR and CDR2 FQNEAQ (reference sequence). The V and J ends lost 0 bases and 6 bases, in that order; junction bases with no gene match: 3. The CDR3 spans 15 residues. The CDR3 coding sequence is TGTGCCAGCAGCTTAGCCGGGACAGGGGGCGGCGAGCAGTACTTC. Translating gives CASSLAGTGGGEQYF.

The rearrangement links TRBV4-2 to TRBJ2-2; D is unresolved. Germline lookup yields CDR1 LGHNA and CDR2 YNFKEQ. Trimming took off 4 bases at V and 0 bases at J, with 9 bases between the two ends. The CDR3 loop spans 15 amino acids. CDR3: CASSPPIANTGELFF. The CDR3 nucleotides read TGTGCCAGCAGCCCTCCCATAGCGAACACCGGGGAGCTGTTTTTT.

This clonotype was detected only a few times. The chain couples TRBV12-3 or TRBV12-4 to TRBJ1-2, with 7 nucleotides matching TRBD1. The CDR3 totals 16 residues. Unmatched junction bases numbered 6, after V lost 1 base and J lost 1 base. CDR3 protein: CASSLERTGGNYGYTF. The CDR3 DNA is TGTGCCAGCAGTTTAGAGAGGACAGGTGGTAACTATGGCTACACCTTC.

This clonotype has more than one count but fewer than ten. J is TRBJ1-2 and V is TRBV4-1; D unclear. In germline, CDR1 is MGHRA, CDR2 YSYEKL. The CDR3 spans 14 residues. With 1 base removed from V and 2 bases from J, the gap between germline ends came to 8 bases. CDR3 in amino acids: CASSQVITNYGYTF. The CDR3 coding sequence is TGCGCCAGCAGCCAAGTAATTACAAACTATGGCTACACCTTC.

This rearrangement joins TRBV29-1 to TRBJ2-7; a possible D gene is TRBD1 (6 bases). Deletions cut 7 bases from V and 2 bases from J, with 15 bases between. Germline values: CDR1 SQVTM, CDR2 ANQGSEA. CDR3 length: 13 amino acids. The CDR3 spells CSAGGGSPYEQYF. For the CDR3, the DNA is TGCAGCGCTGGGGGCGGGTCTCCCTACGAGCAGTACTTC.

The chain combines TRBV7-9 with TRBJ2-5, with 10 bases lining up with TRBD2. The J segment lost 1 base and the V segment lost 6 bases, leaving 2 bases of the junction unmatched. The CDR3 contains 14 residues. Germline V gene sequence: CDR1 SEHNR, CDR2 FQNEAQ (reference sequence). The CDR3 sequence: CASRTSGSQETQYF. The CDR3 nucleotides read TGTGCCAGCAGGACTAGCGGGTCCCAAGAGACCCAGTACTTC.

This clonotype has a handful of counts. The gene calls are TRBV27 and TRBJ2-3, with 9 bases fitting TRBD2. V trimming: 5 bases; J trimming: 3 bases; junction bases outside the gene matches: 9. The CDR3 is 16 residues long. Germline-derived CDR1 and CDR2 are MNHEY and SMNVEV (reference sequence). The CDR3 loop is CASSAISGRRTDTQYF. DNA for the CDR3: TGTGCCAGCAGTGCGATTAGCGGGAGAAGAACAGATACGCAGTATTTT.

This clonotype was recorded at least ten times. The V call is TRBV24-1, the J call TRBJ1-5; D gene unclear. This CDR3 contains 14 residues. Germline values: CDR1 KGHDR, CDR2 SFDVKD. V lost 4 bases and J 3 bases, leaving 9 bases between the germline ends. As DNA, the CDR3 is TGTGCCACCAGTGACCCCGGGGACAATCAGCCCCAGCATTTT. Protein: CATSDPGDNQPQHF.

The table lists this clonotype with a few counts. The chain has TRBV12-3 or TRBV12-4 and TRBJ1-6; D call uncertain. The V end lost 3 bases, the J end lost 10 bases, and 13 bases lay between the germline ends. The CDR3 is made up of 14 amino acids. The CDR3 spells CASSFWQPTSPLHF. The CDR3 bases are TGTGCCAGCAGTTTTTGGCAGCCTACCTCACCCCTCCACTTT.